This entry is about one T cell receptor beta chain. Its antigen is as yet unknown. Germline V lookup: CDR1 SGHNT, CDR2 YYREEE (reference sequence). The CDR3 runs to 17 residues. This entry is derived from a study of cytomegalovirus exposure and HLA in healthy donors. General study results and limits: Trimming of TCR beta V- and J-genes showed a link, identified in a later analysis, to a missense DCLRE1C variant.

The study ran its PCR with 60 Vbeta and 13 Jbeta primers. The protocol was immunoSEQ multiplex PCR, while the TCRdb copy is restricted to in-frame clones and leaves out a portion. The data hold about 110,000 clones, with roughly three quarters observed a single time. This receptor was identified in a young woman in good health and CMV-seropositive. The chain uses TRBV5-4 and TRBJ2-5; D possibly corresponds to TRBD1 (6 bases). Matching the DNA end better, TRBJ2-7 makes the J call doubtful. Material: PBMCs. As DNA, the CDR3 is TGTGCCAGCAGCTTGATAGCCTCCAGGGGTAGCTCCTACGAGCAGTACTTC. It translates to CASSLIASRGSSYEQYF.